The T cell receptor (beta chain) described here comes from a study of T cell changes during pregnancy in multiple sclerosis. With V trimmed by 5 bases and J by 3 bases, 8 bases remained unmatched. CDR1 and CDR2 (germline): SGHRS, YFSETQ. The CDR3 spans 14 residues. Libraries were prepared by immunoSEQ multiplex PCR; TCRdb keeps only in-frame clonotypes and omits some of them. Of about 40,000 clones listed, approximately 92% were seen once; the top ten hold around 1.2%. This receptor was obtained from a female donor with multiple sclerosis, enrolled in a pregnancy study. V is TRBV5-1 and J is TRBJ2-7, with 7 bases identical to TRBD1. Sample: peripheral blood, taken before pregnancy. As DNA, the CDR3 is TGCGCCAGCAGTTCCGGGACAGAGATCTACGAGCAGTACTTC. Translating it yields CASSSGTEIYEQYF.